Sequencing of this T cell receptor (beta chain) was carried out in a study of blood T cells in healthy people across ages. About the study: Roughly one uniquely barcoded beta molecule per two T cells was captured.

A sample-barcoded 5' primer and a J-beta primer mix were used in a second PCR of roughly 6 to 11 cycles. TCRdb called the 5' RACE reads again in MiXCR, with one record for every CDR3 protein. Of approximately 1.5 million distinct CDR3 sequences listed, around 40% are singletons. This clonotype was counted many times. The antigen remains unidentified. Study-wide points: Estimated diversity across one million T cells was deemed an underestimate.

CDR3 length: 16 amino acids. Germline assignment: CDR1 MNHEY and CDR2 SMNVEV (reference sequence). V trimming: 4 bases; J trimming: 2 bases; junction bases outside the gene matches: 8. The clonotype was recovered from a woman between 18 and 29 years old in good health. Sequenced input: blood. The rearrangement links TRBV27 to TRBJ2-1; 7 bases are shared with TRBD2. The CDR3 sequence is CASSWKGRGAYNEQFF. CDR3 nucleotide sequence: TGTGCCAGCAGTTGGAAGGGACGGGGGGCCTACAATGAGCAGTTCTTC.